What follows describes a single TCR beta chain. This clone has just one count. Its antigen is currently not known. Per-nucleotide qualities are absent, and no much larger clonotype sits a single base away. The data belong to a study of T cells after posttransplantation cyclophosphamide (dated by TCRdb to between 2015 and 2016). Context from the whole study: Using TRB sequencing, the study followed how the T cell repertoire reconstituted after myeloablative bone marrow transplantation in which posttransplantation cyclophosphamide served as GVHD prophylaxis. Antigen receptor sequencing was done on samples from some 34 PTCy-treated patients and from over 15 related bone marrow donors of those patients. Blood from all 35 or so PTCy patients who had 1-year posttransplant specimens underwent TRB sequencing. Up to about 3 additional blood samples from 2 to 5.2 years after transplant were also TRB-sequenced in 3 patients, as was pretransplant blood from several patients. TRA and TRB clonality were tightly correlated in several samples, so subsequent TCR analyses focused on TRB only. Public TRB sequences were compared against a database of over 3,500 sequences linked to responses to pathogens, tumor antigens, self-antigens and alloantigens. Overall results and qualifications from the work: Donor-recipient similarity was low at 1-2 months but rose over the first year, and later blood repertoires were often dominated by donor CD8+ memory clones. The TRB repertoires of T cells infiltrating skin or the GI tract showed only limited overlap with the TRB repertoires found in blood. Across the approximately 47 patients, TRB clonality was highly associated with recipient CMV seropositivity and CMV reactivation, and diversity with PTCy was similar to that in the CNI/methotrexate controls.

TRB sequencing was run on genomic DNA with either the immunoSEQ assay at survey resolution or the hsTCRB kit. For the original study's pipeline: The immunoSEQ software handled the initial read processing, while the LymphoSeq R package was used for the repertoire analyses. For each TRB dataset, clonality was calculated as 1 minus normalized Shannon entropy, and the Gini coefficient was computed as well. Phenotypes of unsorted samples were inferred by mapping TRB sequences from sorted subsets of the recipient or donor onto unsorted samples of the same recipient. Drawn from immuneACCESS, this table holds only the in-frame rearrangements with V and J called that TCRdb kept. Clones are partly lost; checked studies trace under half to an unresolved V gene and leave the rest unexplained. V, J and clone size are those of that table, while D and trimming were read from the DNA. The sample yields over 15,000 clones; 94% were counted once. The biggest ten clones account for under 0.3% of the sample.

Naive T cells were defined as viable CD3+CD4+ or CD3+CD8+ cells that were CCR7+CD45RA+CD45RO-CD95-CD27+CD28+. Related bone marrow donors provided peripheral blood samples on the day of marrow donation. Mononuclear cells from peripheral blood and bone marrow were separated by Ficoll-Hypaque density centrifugation and then cryopreserved. CD4+ and CD8+ T cells, including naive and memory subsets, were sorted by FACS using a FACSAria II. V is clipped by 4 bases and J by 7 bases, and the sequence between their germline boundaries is 13 bases long. Taken from cysteine to phenylalanine, the CDR3 has 13 residues. CDR3 DNA only is kept here, 39 bases in frame from base 1. The germline V gene yields MGHDK for CDR1 and SYGVNS for CDR2.

Material: naive CD4+ T cells sorted from blood. The TCR sequence derives from a woman aged 45-60 years in good health and a related stem cell transplant donor. This chain is built from TRBV25-1 and TRBJ1-1, with a tentative D gene TRBD1 over 6 matching bases. For the CDR3, the sequence is CASSAGGIGEAFF. The bases read TGTGCCAGCAGTGCGGGGGGCATCGGTGAAGCTTTCTTT. This CDR3, with the reference TRBV25-1 and TRBJ1-1 proteins standing in past its ends, gives the full variable domain EADIYQTPRYLVIGTGKKITLECSQTMGHDKMYWYQQDPGMELHLIHYSYGVNSTEKGDLSSESTVSRIRTEHFPLTLESARPSHTSQYLCASSAGGIGEAFFGQGTRLTVV.